This entry is about one TCR beta chain. This receptor's antigen is unknown. Base quality data are lacking; no much larger clone is found one base away. These data are taken from a study of blood T cells in healthy people across ages (dated by TCRdb to between 2014 and 2017). About the investigation overall: In model experiments, roughly one uniquely barcoded TCR beta cDNA molecule per two T cells was captured by template switching. The study measured age-related changes in TCR beta repertoire diversity using deep sequencing normalized with unique cDNA molecular identifiers. The donors were split into four age groups: young (average around 15 years), middle-aged (around 40), aged (more than 60) and long-lived (approximately 80). To avoid experimental bias, donors of different ages were spread randomly across the sequencing lanes. For two donors (one aged 18 to 29 and one aged 80 or older), the study analyzed two additional independent replicas of 1 million unique cDNA reads from the same blood draw. Beyond this particular receptor, the publication reports: The CMV infection status of donors was not known, potentially confounding age-related changes in expanded clonotypes. The percentage of naive T cells measured by flow cytometry correlated strongly with observed TCR beta diversity. The long-lived group showed more naive CD4+ T cells, fewer expanded clones and increased TCR diversity than the aged group, suggesting age selection. Conclusive comparison of naive and antigen-experienced compartments was prevented by the profiling of bulk unsorted PBMCs. Observed TCR beta diversity per million T cells fell roughly linearly with age, and a significant reduction was already apparent by age roughly 40. Estimates of total diversity from one million sequenced T cells were regarded as lower bounds and underestimates.

Donors were around 37 systemically healthy Caucasian individuals from Russia aged 6 to 90 years. Each donor gave around 9.5 milliliters of peripheral blood, collected into EDTA-treated Vacutainer tubes. Ficoll-Paque density-gradient centrifugation was used to isolate PBMCs, with at least 7 million per sample. Trizol reagent was used to extract total RNA from the PBMCs, yielding at least 5 micrograms per sample. For every donor, an aliquot of PBMCs went through flow cytometry to measure the percentages of naive CD45RAhigh/CD27high T cells. Preparation of the library involved 5' RACE. Sequenced using an Illumina HiSeq 2500. A second PCR of about 7 to 12 cycles was performed with a sample-barcoded 5' primer and a J-beta primer mix. A unique molecular identifier was introduced onto each TCR beta cDNA molecule by a template-switch 5' adaptor carrying 12 random nucleotides. Each sample yielded at least 2.5 million CDR3-containing paired-end reads. All of the RNA was converted into first-strand cDNA using the Mint cDNA synthesis kit, with a TRBC-specific oligonucleotide serving as the primer. Following uracil-DNA glycosylase treatment, all cDNA underwent a first 18-cycle PCR with the universal primers M1SS and BC2_uni_R. Regarding the original processing steps: Each sample was normalized by randomly selecting 1 million high-quality reads, each carrying a distinct molecular identifier. Instead of being binned into consensus sequences, reads with shared molecular identifiers were discarded. MiTCR, run with a Q25 quality threshold and the strictest error-elimination algorithm, handled CDR3 identification, clonotype clustering and error correction. Lower-bound total TCR beta diversity was estimated with a nonparametric unseen species model using Euler transformation. TCRdb itself trimmed the public reads at Q25 with fastp, ran MiXCR and retained productive beta chains. Here each entry gathers all rows of one CDR3 protein and keeps the most common genes and DNA. For this entry, the V and J calls and clone size follow TCRdb and not the study's own pipeline. The sample table records 850,000 to 1,100,000 distinct CDR3 sequences; roughly two fifths of these occur just once. The ten most abundant clones make up around 12% of the sample.

This sequence was found in a man between 18 and 35 years old in good health. The sequenced sample consisted of blood.

The nucleotide sequence reads as follows: TGTGCCATCCGGGGACAATCGGGCGATGAGCAGTTCTTC. Its product reads: CAIRGQSGDEQFF. The chain is encoded by TRBV10-3 joined to TRBJ2-1; a tentative D call is TRBD1 (6 bases match). CDR1 and CDR2 are read off the germline V gene as ENHRY and SYGVKD. V drops 8 bases and J drops 8 bases, leaving 16 bases in between. Counted from cysteine to phenylalanine, this CDR3 has 13 amino acids. Only the CDR3 DNA stays, 39 bases, in frame from base 1.